These 22 T cell receptor beta chains originate from one sample sequenced in a study of OX40 agonist ivuxolimab in advanced cancers. TCRdb's copy holds only in-frame clones and misses some; the assay was immunoSEQ multiplex PCR. The top ten hold roughly a quarter of the sample, which has around 26,000 clones, 75% to 85% seen once. Sample: CD4+ or CD8+ T cells sorted from blood, taken in a trial of the OX40 agonist ivuxolimab. These TCRs come from an adult with an advanced solid tumor such as melanoma, head and neck, liver or kidney cancer.

The chain recombines TRBV27 with TRBJ2-3; D remains ambiguous. CDR3 length: 14 amino acids. Germline lookup yields CDR1 MNHEY and CDR2 SMNVEV (reference sequence). Trimming took 3 bases from V and 0 from J, leaving 7 bases between them. The CDR3 reads CASSFWQSTDTQYF. DNA of the CDR3: TGTGCCAGCAGTTTTTGGCAGAGCACAGATACGCAGTATTTT.

The gene calls are TRBV6-6 and TRBJ2-3, with D hard to call. Trimming took 4 bases from V and 2 from J, leaving 7 bases between them. There are 13 residues in the CDR3. Looked up from germline, CDR1 is MNHNY and CDR2 is SVGAGI (reference sequence). The CDR3 loop reads CASSSEVTDTQYF. DNA of the CDR3: TGTGCCAGCAGTTCTGAGGTCACAGATACGCAGTATTTT.

In this sample, this clone turned up once. V is TRBV19 and J is TRBJ2-1; weak D call: TRBD2 (6 bases). V was trimmed by 5 bases and J by 7 bases, leaving 15 bases between them. Germline CDR1 and CDR2: LNHDA and SQIVND (reference sequence). CDR3 length: 14 residues. The CDR3 here is CASSWSGVGNEQFF. The DNA for the CDR3 is TGTGCCAGTAGTTGGTCGGGAGTGGGGAATGAGCAGTTCTTC.

The rearrangement links TRBV5-6 to TRBJ2-3, with 8 bases identical to TRBD1. Germline V gene sequence: CDR1 SGHDT, CDR2 YYEEEE. The ends lost 2 bases at V and 3 bases at J; junction bases unmatched: 5. The CDR3 covers 15 residues. In DNA form, the CDR3 reads TGTGCCAGCAGCTTACAGGGGGGCAGTACAGATACGCAGTATTTT. This translates into CASSLQGGSTDTQYF.

By share, this clone ranks as medium-sized. This chain uses TRBV4-3 with TRBJ2-1, with D unclear. The germline V and J ends were trimmed by 1 base and 7 bases, with 8 bases remaining between them. Germline values: CDR1 LGHNA, CDR2 YSLEER. The CDR3 is 13 amino acids. CDR3 region: CASSQAVGNEQFF. The CDR3 region has the DNA TGCGCCAGCAGCCAAGCCGTAGGGAATGAGCAGTTCTTC.

The chain combines TRBV27 with TRBJ2-7; D unclear. This CDR3 region has 14 residues. Germline lookup yields CDR1 MNHEY and CDR2 SMNVEV (reference sequence). V was shortened by 0 bases and J by 7 bases, with 13 bases between the two germline ends. CDR3 amino acids: CASSLSSPSREQYF. Written as DNA, the CDR3 is TGTGCCAGCAGTTTATCTTCCCCCTCTAGGGAGCAGTACTTC.

The genes are TRBV18 and TRBJ2-1; 7 nucleotides agree with TRBD1. This CDR3 contains 16 residues. J lost 4 bases, V lost 0 bases, and 6 bases had no gene match. In germline, CDR1 is KGHSH, CDR2 LQKENI. CDR3 sequence reads: CASSPPLGGGYNEQFF. The DNA of the CDR3 is TGTGCCAGCTCACCACCGTTAGGGGGCGGATACAATGAGCAGTTCTTC.

This chain uses TRBV6-1 with TRBJ1-2; D is ambiguous. The CDR3 runs 15 residues. V was shortened by 6 bases and J by 5 bases, with 19 bases between the two germline ends. In germline, CDR1 is MNHNS, CDR2 SASEGT. The CDR3, as DNA: TGTGCCAGCAGCTCGACCCCGGAGGACCTTTATGGCTACACCTTC. Protein sequence: CASSSTPEDLYGYTF.

The J gene is TRBJ2-5, the V gene TRBV5-6; a weak D match, TRBD1 (6 bases). The V and J ends lost 2 bases and 4 bases respectively, with 12 bases between them. CDR3 length equals 14 residues. Germline V gene sequence: CDR1 SGHDT, CDR2 YYEEEE. The CDR3 sequence is CASSFVQGGETQYF. The CDR3 DNA follows: TGTGCCAGCAGCTTTGTACAGGGTGGAGAGACCCAGTACTTC.

The chain carries TRBV5-6 and TRBJ2-7; D gene ambiguous. Germline V gene lookup returns CDR1 SGHDT and CDR2 YYEEEE. The CDR3 is 16 residues long. V was shortened by 1 base and J by 3 bases, with 17 bases between the two germline ends. DNA for the CDR3: TGTGCCAGCAGCTTGTTTTACCAGGTTGCCGGCTACGAGCAGTACTTC. This codes for CASSLFYQVAGYEQYF.

Notes on this clone: Since a much larger clone is just one base distant, this may be a read error. The chain combines TRBV5-4 with TRBJ2-7; TRBD1 matches at 10 bases. J lost 5 bases, V lost 4 bases, and 3 bases had no gene match. The germline V gene encodes CDR1 SGHNT and CDR2 YYREEE (reference sequence). This CDR3 has 13 amino acids. The CDR3 is CASSTGTGDEQYF. CDR3 sequence (DNA): TGTGCCAGCAGCACCGGGACAGGGGACGAGCAGTACTTC.

This clone has more than one count but fewer than ten. This chain uses TRBV10-3 with TRBJ2-2; D might be TRBD1 (6 bases). Trimming took 4 bases from V and 6 from J, leaving 15 bases between them. There are 15 residues in the CDR3. The germline gives CDR1 ENHRY, CDR2 SYGVKD. In DNA form, the CDR3 reads TGTGCCATCAGTGCAGGAACAGGGCAGGCCGGGGAGCTGTTTTTT. Translation gives CAISAGTGQAGELFF.

In this sample, this clone turned up once. The chain carries TRBV9 and TRBJ1-3, with D perhaps matching TRBD1 (6 bases). V was shortened by 4 bases and J by 7 bases, with 15 bases between the two germline ends. Germline assignment: CDR1 SGDLS and CDR2 YYNGEE. The CDR3 sequence is 14 residues long. CDR3 nucleotide sequence: TGTGCCAGCAGCCATGAACAGGGTCGGAACACCATATATTTT. This codes for CASSHEQGRNTIYF.

This chain links TRBV28 with TRBJ2-2, with 7 bases identical to TRBD1. Losses at the gene ends were 5 bases for V and 6 bases for J; bases not matched to a gene: 9. CDR1 is MDHEN, CDR2 SYDVKM, per germline. CDR3 length: 15 residues. The CDR3 coding sequence is TGTGCCAGCAGTGCCAACCGGGACAGCGCCGGGGAGCTGTTTTTT. It yields the protein CASSANRDSAGELFF.

The rearrangement joins TRBV6-5 to TRBJ2-1; D remains ambiguous. CDR1 is MNHEY, CDR2 SVGAGI, per germline. V lost 6 bases, J lost 0 bases, and 9 bases lay in between. The length of the CDR3 is 14 residues. CDR3 residues: CASSPGSSYNEQFF. The CDR3 DNA reads TGTGCCAGCAGCCCCGGTAGCTCCTACAATGAGCAGTTCTTC.

This clone was counted at least ten times. V gene TRBV2 combines with J gene TRBJ1-1; 9 bases fit TRBD1. Germline CDR1 and CDR2: SNHLY and FYNNEI. V lost 3 bases and J lost 0; bases outside the gene matches: 8. The CDR3 has 17 amino acids. CDR3 DNA: TGTGCCAGCAGTGAGGCGGACAGGGGCCTCATGAACACTGAAGCTTTCTTT. It encodes CASSEADRGLMNTEAFF.

The CDR3 sequence: CASSAPGLAGETQYF. The DNA of the CDR3 is TGTGCCAGCAGCGCTCCGGGACTAGCGGGAGAGACCCAGTACTTC. V usage is TRBV2 and J usage is TRBJ2-5; 12 positions match TRBD2. Germline lookup yields CDR1 SNHLY and CDR2 FYNNEI. The CDR3 sequence is 15 residues long. The V segment lost 6 bases and the J segment 4 bases; nucleotides outside the gene matches: 6.

In DNA, the CDR3 is TGTGCCAGCAGCTTAGTAACTAGCGGGCCTGCCTACGAGCAGTACTTC. Protein product: CASSLVTSGPAYEQYF. The chain employs TRBV11-2 and TRBJ2-7; 9 bases line up with TRBD2. V shed 1 base, J shed 2 bases, and the junction held 6 bases outside the gene matches. CDR3 length: 16 amino acids. Germline CDR1 and CDR2: SGHAT and FQNNGV.

This clone was counted a single time. The CDR3 DNA follows: TGTGCCAGCAGTTTACTGGCAGGGATTTCCTACGAGCAGTACTTC. Translation gives CASSLLAGISYEQYF. The rearrangement uses TRBV28 and TRBJ2-7; TRBD1 is a possible D gene (5 bases). The V gene lost 2 bases and the J gene lost 1 base, with 12 bases spanning the gap. The CDR3 sequence is 15 residues long. Germline values: CDR1 MDHEN, CDR2 SYDVKM.

J is TRBJ1-6 and V is TRBV5-6, with a possible D match to TRBD1 (6 bases). Germline V CDR1 and CDR2: SGHDT, YYEEEE. The length of the CDR3 is 14 residues. The V end was cut by 3 bases, the J end by 8 bases, with 12 bases between. The CDR3 reads CASSYTGYDSPLHF. CDR3 nucleotides: TGTGCCAGCAGCTATACAGGGTATGATTCACCCCTCCACTTT.

This clone was counted a few times. Other DNA sequences in this specimen translate into the identical CDR3. The chain links TRBV7-9 to TRBJ2-3, with no clear D. The germline V and J ends were trimmed by 1 base and 4 bases, with 3 bases remaining between them. The germline V gene has CDR1 SEHNR and CDR2 FQNEAQ (reference sequence). The CDR3 consists of 12 residues. The DNA of the CDR3 is TGTGCCAGCAGCTTAGGTGCAGATACGCAGTATTTT. Translated, it gives CASSLGADTQYF.

This chain connects TRBV9 to TRBJ1-1, with D possibly matching TRBD1 (5 bases). Germline V gene sequence: CDR1 SGDLS, CDR2 YYNGEE. Trimming removed 3 bases at V and 7 bases at J, with 7 bases between. This CDR3 has 11 residues. The CDR3 spells CASSEQVEAFF. The CDR3 DNA sequence: TGTGCCAGCAGCGAACAGGTTGAAGCTTTCTTT.